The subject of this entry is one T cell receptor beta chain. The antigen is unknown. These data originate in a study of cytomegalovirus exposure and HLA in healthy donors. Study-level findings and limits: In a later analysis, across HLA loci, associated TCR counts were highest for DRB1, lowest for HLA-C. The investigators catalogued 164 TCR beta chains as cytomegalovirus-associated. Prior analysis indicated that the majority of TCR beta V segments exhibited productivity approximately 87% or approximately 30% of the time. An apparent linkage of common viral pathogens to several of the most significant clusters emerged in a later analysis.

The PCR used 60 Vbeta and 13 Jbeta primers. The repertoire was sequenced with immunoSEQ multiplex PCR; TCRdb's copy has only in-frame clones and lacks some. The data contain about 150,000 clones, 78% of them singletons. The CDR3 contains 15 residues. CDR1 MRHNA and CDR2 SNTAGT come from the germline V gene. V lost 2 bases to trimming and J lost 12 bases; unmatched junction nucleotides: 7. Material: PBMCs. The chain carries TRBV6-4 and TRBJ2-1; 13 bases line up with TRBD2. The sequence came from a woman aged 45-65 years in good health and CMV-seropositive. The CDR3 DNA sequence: TGTGCCAGCAGTGACGAGGGACTAGCGGGGCAGCGGCAGTTCTTC. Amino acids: CASSDEGLAGQRQFF.